This T cell receptor beta chain originates from a study of monozygotic twins with inflammatory bowel disease. Blood was collected, around 2.6 ml per donor. On this clonotype: What it binds is not known.

Study-wide findings and caveats: Fewer shared clonotypes with others were found in IBD patients than in healthy twins, especially with disease activity.

Germline lookup yields CDR1 SGHAT and CDR2 FQNNGV. The CDR3 is 13 amino acids. For every sample, eight separate reactions were used to make cDNA. A 6-nucleotide sample barcode was carried by the UMIs, which template switching added. Reanalyzing the 5' RACE reads, TCRdb keeps one entry per CDR3 protein, without DNA. This listing includes tens of thousands of distinct CDR3 sequences. The V gene is TRBV11-2, the J gene TRBJ1-2; TCRdb calls TRBD1, which cannot be checked without DNA. This receptor was identified in a human donor with ulcerative colitis or Crohn's disease, or a healthy co-twin of an affected twin (not recorded which). Sequencing input: blood. CDR3 in amino acids: CASSPQGFDGYTF. The full variable domain, rest sourced from reference TRBV11-2 and TRBJ1-2, is EAGVAQSPRYKIIEKRQSVAFWCNPISGHATLYWYQQILGQGPKLLIQFQNNGVVDDSQLPKDRFSAERLKGVDSTLKIQPAKLEDSAVYLCASSPQGFDGYTFGSGTRLTVV.